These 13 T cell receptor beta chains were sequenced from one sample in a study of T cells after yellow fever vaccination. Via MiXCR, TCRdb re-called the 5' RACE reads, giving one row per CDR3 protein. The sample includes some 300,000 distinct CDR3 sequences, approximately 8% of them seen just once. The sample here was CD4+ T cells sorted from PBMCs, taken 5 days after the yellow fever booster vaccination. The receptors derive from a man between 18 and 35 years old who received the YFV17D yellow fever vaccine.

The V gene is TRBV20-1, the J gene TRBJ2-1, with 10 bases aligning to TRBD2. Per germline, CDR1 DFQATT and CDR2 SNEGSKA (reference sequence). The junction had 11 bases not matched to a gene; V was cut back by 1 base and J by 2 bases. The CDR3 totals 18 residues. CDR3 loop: CSARVRRLAGDPYNEQFF. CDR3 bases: TGCAGTGCTAGAGTCCGGCGGCTAGCGGGGGACCCCTACAATGAGCAGTTCTTC.

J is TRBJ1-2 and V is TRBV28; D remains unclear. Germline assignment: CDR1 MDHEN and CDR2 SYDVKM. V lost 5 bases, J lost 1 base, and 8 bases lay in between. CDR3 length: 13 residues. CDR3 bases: TGTGCCAGCAGTCCGATAATTAACTATGGCTACACCTTC. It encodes CASSPIINYGYTF.

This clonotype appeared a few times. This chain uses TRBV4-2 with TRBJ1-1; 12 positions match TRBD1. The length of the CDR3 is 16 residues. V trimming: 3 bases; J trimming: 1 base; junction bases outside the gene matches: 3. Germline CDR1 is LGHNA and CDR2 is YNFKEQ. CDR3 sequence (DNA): TGTGCCAGCAGCCAGGGACAGGGGGCCCAGAACACTGAAGCTTTCTTT. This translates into CASSQGQGAQNTEAFF.

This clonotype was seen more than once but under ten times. DNA of the CDR3: TGTGCCAGCAGACGGGGACAGCAATGGGCCTATGGCTACACCTTC. Translating it yields CASRRGQQWAYGYTF. V gene TRBV7-6 combines with J gene TRBJ1-2; TRBD1 matches 7 bases. J was trimmed by 4 bases and V by 6 bases; bases with no gene match: 11. The CDR3 is made up of 15 amino acids. Germline values: CDR1 SGHVS, CDR2 FNYEAQ.

This chain's CDR3 is CASSEGLAGGAIYNEQFF. The CDR3 DNA follows: TGCGCCAGCAGCGAGGGACTAGCGGGGGGAGCTATATACAATGAGCAGTTCTTC. The chain recombines TRBV5-1 with TRBJ2-1, with 15 bases matching TRBD2. V lost 4 bases, J lost 4 bases, and 9 bases stayed unmatched. The germline V gene has CDR1 SGHRS and CDR2 YFSETQ. The CDR3 is made up of 18 amino acids.

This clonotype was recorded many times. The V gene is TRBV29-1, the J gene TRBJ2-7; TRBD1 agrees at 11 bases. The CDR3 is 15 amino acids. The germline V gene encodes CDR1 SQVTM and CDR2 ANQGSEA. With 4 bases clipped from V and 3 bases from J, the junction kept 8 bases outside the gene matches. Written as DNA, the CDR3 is TGCAGCGTTGTGTTCGGGACAGGGGGTTACTACGAGCAGTACTTC. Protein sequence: CSVVFGTGGYYEQYF.

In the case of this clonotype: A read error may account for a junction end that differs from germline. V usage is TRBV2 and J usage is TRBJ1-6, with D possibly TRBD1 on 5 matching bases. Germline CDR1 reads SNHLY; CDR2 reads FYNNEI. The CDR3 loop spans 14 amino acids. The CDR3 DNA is TGTGCCAGCAGACGACAGTATTCACAATCACCCCTCCCCTTT. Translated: CASRRQYSQSPLPF. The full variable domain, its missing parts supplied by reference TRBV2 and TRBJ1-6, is EPEVTQTPSHQVTQMGQEVILRCVPISNHLYFYWYRQILGQKVEFLVSFYNNEISEKSEIFDDQFSVERPDGSNFTLKIRSTKLEDSAMYFCASRRQYSQSPLPFGNGTRLTVT.

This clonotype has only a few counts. The CDR3 DNA sequence: TGTGCCAGCAGTCGCAACTATTACAGGGCAGGTCAGCCCCAGCATTTT. It encodes CASSRNYYRAGQPQHF. V usage is TRBV6-2 or TRBV6-3 and J usage is TRBJ1-5, with a possible D match to TRBD1 (6 bases). This CDR3 comprises 16 residues. From germline, CDR1 is MNHEY and CDR2 SVGEGT. V lost 5 bases and J lost 6, with 20 bases in between.

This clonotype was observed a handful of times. The CDR3 DNA reads TGTGCCAGCAGTTCGCGGGCAGGGGTATGGAACATTCAGTACTTC. Encoded protein: CASSSRAGVWNIQYF. This chain connects TRBV6-5 to TRBJ2-4; maybe TRBD1 (6 bases). The CDR3 is made up of 15 amino acids. Between the trimmed V and J ends, which lost 4 bases and 7 bases, there was a span of 17 bases. The V gene's germline CDR1 is MNHEY and CDR2 SVGAGI.

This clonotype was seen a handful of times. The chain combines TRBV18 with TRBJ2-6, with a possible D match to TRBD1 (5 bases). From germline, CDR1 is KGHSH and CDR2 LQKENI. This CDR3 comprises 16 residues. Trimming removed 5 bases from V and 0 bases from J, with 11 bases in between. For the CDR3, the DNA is TGTGCCAGCTCAATGCCAGGGATCTCTGGGGCCAACGTCCTGACTTTC. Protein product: CASSMPGISGANVLTF.

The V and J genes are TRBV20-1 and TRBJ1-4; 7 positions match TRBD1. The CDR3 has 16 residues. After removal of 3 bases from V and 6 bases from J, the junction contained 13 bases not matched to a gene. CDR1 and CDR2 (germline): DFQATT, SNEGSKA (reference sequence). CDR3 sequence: CSARGQTGLMYEKLFF. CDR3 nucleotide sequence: TGCAGTGCTAGGGGGCAGACAGGGCTTATGTATGAAAAACTGTTTTTT.

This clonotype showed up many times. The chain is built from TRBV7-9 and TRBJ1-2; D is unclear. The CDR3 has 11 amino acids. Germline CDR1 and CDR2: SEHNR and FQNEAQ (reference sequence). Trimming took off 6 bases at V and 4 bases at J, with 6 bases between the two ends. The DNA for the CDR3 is TGTGCCAGCAGTCTAATCTATGGCTACACCTTC. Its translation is CASSLIYGYTF.

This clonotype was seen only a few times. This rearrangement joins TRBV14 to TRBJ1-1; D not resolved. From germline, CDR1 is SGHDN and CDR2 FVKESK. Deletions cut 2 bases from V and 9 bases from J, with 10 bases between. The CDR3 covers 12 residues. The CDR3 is CASSQPYRKAFF. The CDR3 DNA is TGTGCCAGCAGCCAACCATATAGAAAAGCTTTCTTT.